This TCR beta chain derives from a study of shared clonotypes between healthy human individuals. About the study: CD4 naive cells filled three plates per donor, CD4 memory three, CD8 naive two and CD8 memory one.

Turning to this clone: The antigen remains undetermined.

The naive CD8 fraction comprised CD45RO-negative cells positively selected for CCR7 and excluded terminally differentiated effector memory CD45RA+ cells. Those who donated were healthy HIV-negative adults, with no recent acute infections or vaccinations reported. In the authors' workflow: ImmunoSEQ sequences covered only the junction and lacked quality scores; filtering therefore differed. Only in-frame clones appear in the TCRdb table, and some are missing; sequencing was by immunoSEQ multiplex PCR. The V and J calls and the clone size are those of that table, but D and trimming were determined from the DNA. This table holds around 2,100,000 clones, less than 95% found once. This CDR3 has 13 residues. The germline gives CDR1 LNHDA, CDR2 SQIVND (reference sequence). Trimming removed 4 bases at V and 6 bases at J, with 10 bases between. Findings and caveats of the study: The naive CD4 repertoires of a few donors were compared, and around 5% of clonotypes were shared.

Sequencing used naive CD8+ T cells sorted from blood. The sequence was obtained from a man in his late teens or twenties in good health. V usage is TRBV19 and J usage is TRBJ2-1; D is uncertain. Here the CDR3 reads CASSRTSPNEQFF. CDR3 sequence (DNA): TGTGCCAGTAGTAGGACCAGCCCCAATGAGCAGTTCTTC.